This entry concerns a single T cell receptor (beta chain). The table came from immunoSEQ multiplex PCR; TCRdb's copy has only in-frame clones and leaves some out. The sample includes about 370,000 clones, around 85% seen only once; the top ten take 3.5%. V was shortened by 3 bases and J by 1 base, with 6 bases between the two germline ends. The CDR3 consists of 13 residues. Germline CDR1 reads MNHEY; CDR2 reads SMNVEV (reference sequence). Treatment given: 19 received Ad26.COV2.S at low or high dose, single or two shots; five or six received placebo; per-sample allocation not given. Samples analyzed were those drawn on day 63 after the first vaccine or placebo injection. Cohort 1b enrolled adults aged 18-55 years in Boston. Wuhan-strain SARS-CoV-2 spike was expressed by the Ad26 vector that made up the vaccine. The data derive from a study of Ad26.COV2.S vaccination and SARS-CoV-2 variants.

This chain links TRBV27 with TRBJ1-1; D not resolved. The receptor was derived from a person aged 18-60 years who received the Ad26.COV2.S COVID-19 vaccine or a placebo. The specimen was peripheral blood, collected in a trial of Ad26.COV2.S vaccine versus placebo. CDR3: CASSLHSNTEAFF. CDR3 in DNA: TGTGCCAGCAGTTTGCACTCGAACACTGAAGCTTTCTTT.